This is a list of T cell receptor beta chains from one sample in a study of T-cell reconstitution after alpha-beta-depleted transplantation in children. TCRdb analysed the PCR reads with MiXCR anew, one entry per CDR3 protein. The sample lists 250,000 to 350,000 distinct CDR3 sequences; 20% to 30% were seen once. The source material was PBMCs, mostly from graft donor cells, sampled 180 days after TCRalphabeta/CD19-depleted stem cell transplant. The receptors were gathered from a male patient between 10 and 17 years old who had a stem cell transplant for acute lymphoblastic leukemia, so the T cells may come from the graft donor. Both conserved end residues are part of each CDR3. Each record gives: J gene, clone size, D gene, V gene, CDR3 protein, CDR3 DNA. D genes are given only for firm matches. Size tells how often a clone was seen (once, few, many) or the class of an expanded clone, and some rows leave it out.

>TRBJ2-7|few|TRBD1|TRBV7-9
CASSPRDRTYEQYF
TGTGCCAGCAGCCCCCGGGACAGAACCTACGAGCAGTACTTC
>TRBJ2-2|many|TRBD2|TRBV20-1
CSARERGLSNTGELFF
TGCAGTGCTAGAGAGAGGGGACTATCGAACACCGGGGAGCTGTTTTTT
>TRBJ2-1|NA|NA|TRBV20-1
CSAGGRRTYNEQFF
TGCAGTGCTGGGGGGAGAAGGACCTACAATGAGCAGTTCTTC
>TRBJ1-3|NA|NA|TRBV4-1
CASSPHHLNINQYSGNTIYF
TGCGCCAGCAGCCCACACCACCTTAACATCAATCAGTACTCTGGAAACACCATATATTTT
>TRBJ2-7|NA|TRBD2|TRBV7-8
CASSLGTSGRASEQYF
TGTGCCAGCAGCTTAGGAACTAGCGGGAGGGCGAGTGAGCAGTACTTC
>TRBJ2-3|few|TRBD2|TRBV9
CASSPLAGGWTDTQYF
TGTGCCAGCAGCCCCCTAGCGGGAGGGTGGACAGATACGCAGTATTTT
>TRBJ2-7|few|NA|TRBV5-1
CASSLGEGTVTYEQYF
TGCGCCAGCAGCTTGGGCGAAGGGACGGTCACCTACGAGCAGTACTTC
>TRBJ2-1|few|TRBD2|TRBV7-6
CASSSPLADRRHNEQFF
TGTGCCAGCAGCTCGCCCCTAGCGGATAGAAGACACAATGAGCAGTTCTTC
>TRBJ1-1|NA|NA|TRBV6-1
CASLSLYLGGTEAFF
TGTGCCAGCTTATCGCTTTACCTCGGGGGGACTGAAGCTTTCTTT
>TRBJ2-1|few|TRBD2|TRBV4-1
CASSQDLERGSSYNEQFF
TGCGCCAGCAGCCAAGATCTTGAGCGGGGGAGCTCCTACAATGAGCAGTTCTTC
>TRBJ1-4|few|NA|TRBV2
CASSEWRGVGEKLFF
TGTGCCAGCAGTGAATGGCGGGGGGTCGGTGAAAAACTGTTTTTT
>TRBJ2-3|NA|TRBD2|TRBV4-2
CASSPAGLAADTDTQYF
TGTGCCAGCAGCCCGGCGGGACTAGCGGCAGACACAGATACGCAGTATTTT
>TRBJ2-1|NA|TRBD2|TRBV2
CASGTAVAGDNEQFF
TGTGCCAGCGGGACGGCGGTAGCGGGGGACAATGAGCAGTTCTTC
>TRBJ2-3|many|NA|TRBV7-9
CASSLVAREDTQYF
TGTGCCAGCAGCTTAGTCGCCAGGGAAGATACGCAGTATTTT
>TRBJ2-5|NA|NA|TRBV5-5
CASSPDGQETQYF
TGTGCCAGCAGCCCGGACGGCCAAGAGACCCAGTACTTC
>TRBJ2-7|many|TRBD1|TRBV5-1
CASSQDRASYEQYF
TGCGCCAGCAGCCAGGACAGGGCGAGCTACGAGCAGTACTTC
>TRBJ2-3|few|NA|TRBV6-5
CASSYRTATFTDTQYF
TGTGCCAGCAGTTACCGGACAGCCACCTTCACAGATACGCAGTATTTT
>TRBJ2-1|many|TRBD2|TRBV7-3
CASRRGTSGYNEQFF
TGTGCCAGCAGACGTGGGACTAGCGGATACAATGAGCAGTTCTTC
>TRBJ2-3|few|NA|TRBV4-1
CASSLPGLSDTQYF
TGCGCCAGCAGCCTTCCAGGGTTGTCAGATACGCAGTATTTT
>TRBJ2-7|few|NA|TRBV3-1
CASSQDPGLFKLYF
TGTGCCAGCAGCCAAGACCCTGGACTATTCAAGCTGTACTTC
>TRBJ2-5|NA|TRBD1|TRBV28
CASSSLVFLGGSETQYF
TGTGCCAGCAGTTCCTTAGTTTTCTTAGGGGGCTCAGAGACCCAGTACTTC
>TRBJ1-6|few|NA|TRBV12-3/TRBV12-4
CASSVGVITYNSPLHF
TGTGCCAGCAGCGTCGGGGTAATCACCTATAATTCACCCCTCCACTTT
>TRBJ2-2|NA|NA|TRBV5-5
CASSLIVNTGELFF
TGTGCCAGCAGCTTGATAGTGAACACCGGGGAGCTGTTTTTT
>TRBJ2-5|many|NA|TRBV6-5
CASSYATLWETQYF
TGTGCCAGCAGTTACGCTACCCTGTGGGAGACCCAGTACTTC
>TRBJ2-2|NA|NA|TRBV20-1
CSARDLQGEELFF
TGCAGTGCTAGAGATTTACAGGGCGAGGAGCTGTTTTTT
>TRBJ1-2|few|TRBD1|TRBV7-3
CASSLTGTGLYGYTF
TGTGCCAGCAGCTTAACAGGGACAGGACTCTATGGCTACACCTTC
>TRBJ2-1|NA|TRBD1|TRBV27
CASSPRPTGLNEQFF
TGTGCCAGCAGTCCACGCCCGACAGGGCTCAATGAGCAGTTCTTC
>TRBJ2-3|NA|TRBD2|TRBV20-1
CSARVGLAGVGDTQYF
TGCAGTGCTAGAGTGGGGCTAGCGGGAGTGGGAGATACGCAGTATTTT
>TRBJ2-1|NA|TRBD2|TRBV4-1
CSSSIRTSGRYNEQFF
TGCTCCAGCAGCATCAGGACTAGCGGGAGGTACAATGAGCAGTTCTTC
>TRBJ2-1|few|NA|TRBV7-2
CASSFHILAHEQFF
TGTGCCAGCAGCTTCCACATATTAGCCCATGAGCAGTTCTTC
>TRBJ2-1|NA|TRBD1|TRBV19
CASSIPGTGRNEQFF
TGTGCCAGTAGTATACCGGGGACAGGGAGGAATGAGCAGTTCTTC